This TCR beta chain was identified in a study of identical twins. MiXCR, applied by TCRdb to the 5' RACE reads, yields one record per CDR3 protein. Of just over 450,000 distinct CDR3 sequences listed, 14% are singletons. This clonotype was counted a few times. The germline V gene encodes CDR1 SGHRS and CDR2 YFSETQ. V was clipped by 0 bases and J by 2 bases, with 8 bases between them. The CDR3 length is 14 residues. These same records also appear under a second study, on yellow fever vaccine responses in identical twins.

The sequencing sample was made of CD4+ T cells sorted from blood. The receptor was isolated from a woman aged 18 to 35 in good health. This rearrangement joins TRBV5-1 to TRBJ1-1; D is undetermined. CDR3 in DNA: TGCGCCAGCAGCTTGGACAGCGCTAACACTGAAGCTTTCTTT. It translates to CASSLDSANTEAFF.